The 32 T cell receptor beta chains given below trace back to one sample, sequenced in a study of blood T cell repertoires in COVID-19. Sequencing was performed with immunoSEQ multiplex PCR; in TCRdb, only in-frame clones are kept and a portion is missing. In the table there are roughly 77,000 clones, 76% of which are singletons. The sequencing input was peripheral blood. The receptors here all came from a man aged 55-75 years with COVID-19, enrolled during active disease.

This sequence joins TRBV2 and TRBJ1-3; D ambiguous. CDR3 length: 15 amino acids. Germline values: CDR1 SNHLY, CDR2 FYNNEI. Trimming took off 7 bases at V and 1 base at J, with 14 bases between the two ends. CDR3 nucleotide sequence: TGTGCCAGCACGCCCGAGAGCGGGTCTGGAAACACCATATATTTT. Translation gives CASTPESGSGNTIYF.

The CDR3 DNA reads TGTGCCAGCAGCTTAAAGGACTTTCACAATGAGCAGTTCTTC. It yields the protein CASSLKDFHNEQFF. The chain is built from TRBV11-2 and TRBJ2-1, with D tentatively TRBD2 (5 bases). Per germline, CDR1 SGHAT and CDR2 FQNNGV. Trimming took off 2 bases at V and 5 bases at J, with 10 bases between the two ends. The CDR3 is 14 amino acids. Full variable domain (remainder filled in from reference TRBV11-2 and TRBJ2-1): EAGVAQSPRYKIIEKRQSVAFWCNPISGHATLYWYQQILGQGPKLLIQFQNNGVVDDSQLPKDRFSAERLKGVDSTLKIQPAKLEDSAVYLCASSLKDFHNEQFFGPGTRLTVL.

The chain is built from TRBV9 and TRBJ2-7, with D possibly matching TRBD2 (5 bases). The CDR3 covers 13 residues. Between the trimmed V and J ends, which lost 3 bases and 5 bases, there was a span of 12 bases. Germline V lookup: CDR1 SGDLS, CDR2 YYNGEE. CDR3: CASSGSDGDEQYF. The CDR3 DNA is TGTGCCAGCAGCGGTAGCGACGGGGACGAGCAGTACTTC.

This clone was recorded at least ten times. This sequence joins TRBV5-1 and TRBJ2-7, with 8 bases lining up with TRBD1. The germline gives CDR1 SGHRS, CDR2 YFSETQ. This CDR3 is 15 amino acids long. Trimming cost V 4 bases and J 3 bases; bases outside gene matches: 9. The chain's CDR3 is CASSGLGTGLYEQYF. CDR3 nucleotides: TGCGCCAGCAGCGGACTGGGGACAGGCCTCTACGAGCAGTACTTC. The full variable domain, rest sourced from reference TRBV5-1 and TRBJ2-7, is KAGVTQTPRYLIKTRGQQVTLSCSPISGHRSVSWYQQTPGQGLQFLFEYFSETQRNKGNFPGRFSGRQFSNSRSEMNVSTLELGDSALYLCASSGLGTGLYEQYFGPGTRLTVT.

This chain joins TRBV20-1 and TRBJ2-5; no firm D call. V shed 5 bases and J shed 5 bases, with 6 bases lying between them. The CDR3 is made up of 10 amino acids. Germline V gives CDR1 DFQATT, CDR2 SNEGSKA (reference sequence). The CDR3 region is CSARAETQYF. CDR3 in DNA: TGCAGTGCTCGAGCGGAGACCCAGTACTTC.

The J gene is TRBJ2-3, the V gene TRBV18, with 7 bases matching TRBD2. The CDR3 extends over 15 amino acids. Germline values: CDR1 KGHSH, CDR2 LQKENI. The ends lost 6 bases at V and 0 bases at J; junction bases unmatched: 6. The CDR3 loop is CASSYPSGSTDTQYF. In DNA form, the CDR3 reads TGTGCCAGCTCCTACCCTAGCGGAAGCACAGATACGCAGTATTTT.

This CDR3 is CASSLSAGGAYEQYF. CDR3 sequence (DNA): TGTGCCAGCAGCTTAAGTGCGGGGGGCGCTTACGAGCAGTACTTC. The chain uses TRBV11-1 and TRBJ2-7, with TRBD2 matching over 8 bases. Trimming removed 2 bases from V and 4 bases from J; junction bases left unmatched: 7. Germline V lookup: CDR1 SGHAT, CDR2 FQDESV (reference sequence). This CDR3 spans 15 amino acids.

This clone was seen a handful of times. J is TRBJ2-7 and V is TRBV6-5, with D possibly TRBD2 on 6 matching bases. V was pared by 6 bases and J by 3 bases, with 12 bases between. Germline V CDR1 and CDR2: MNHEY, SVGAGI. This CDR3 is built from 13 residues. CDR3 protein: CASSSMGGYEQYF. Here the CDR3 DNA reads TGTGCCAGCAGCTCCATGGGGGGCTACGAGCAGTACTTC.

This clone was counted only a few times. The CDR3 sequence is CASSQEPAGSSYNEQFF. CDR3 in DNA: TGTGCCAGCAGCCAAGAACCGGCGGGGAGCTCCTACAATGAGCAGTTCTTC. This chain joins TRBV4-2 and TRBJ2-1, with a possible D match to TRBD2 (6 bases). The CDR3 runs 17 residues. V was cut by 0 bases and J by 0 bases, with 12 bases left in between. CDR1 is LGHNA, CDR2 YNFKEQ, per germline.

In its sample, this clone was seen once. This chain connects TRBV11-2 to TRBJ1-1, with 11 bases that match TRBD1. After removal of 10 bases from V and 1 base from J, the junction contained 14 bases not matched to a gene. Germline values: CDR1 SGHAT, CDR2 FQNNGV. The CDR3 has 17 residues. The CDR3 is CATRRTGGIRGNTEAFF. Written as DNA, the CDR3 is TGTGCCACAAGGCGGACAGGGGGCATTCGTGGGAACACTGAAGCTTTCTTT.

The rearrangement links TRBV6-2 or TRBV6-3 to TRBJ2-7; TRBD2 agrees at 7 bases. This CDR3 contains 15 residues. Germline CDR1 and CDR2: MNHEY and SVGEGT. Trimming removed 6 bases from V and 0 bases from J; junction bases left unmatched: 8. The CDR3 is CASSHLAEHSYEQYF. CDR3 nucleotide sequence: TGTGCCAGCAGCCACCTAGCGGAACACTCCTACGAGCAGTACTTC.

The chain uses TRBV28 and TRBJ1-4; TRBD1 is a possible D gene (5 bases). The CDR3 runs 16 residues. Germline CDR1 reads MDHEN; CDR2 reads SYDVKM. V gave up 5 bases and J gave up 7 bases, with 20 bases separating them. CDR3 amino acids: CASSPIIQVLSEKLFF. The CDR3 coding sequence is TGTGCCAGCAGTCCGATTATACAGGTGCTTAGTGAAAAACTGTTTTTT.

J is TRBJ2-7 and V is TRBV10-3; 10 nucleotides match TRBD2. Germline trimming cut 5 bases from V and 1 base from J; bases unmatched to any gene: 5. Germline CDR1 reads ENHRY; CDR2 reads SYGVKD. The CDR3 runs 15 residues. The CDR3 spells CAISILAGESYEQYF. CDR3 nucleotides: TGTGCCATCAGTATTCTAGCGGGAGAGTCCTACGAGCAGTACTTC.

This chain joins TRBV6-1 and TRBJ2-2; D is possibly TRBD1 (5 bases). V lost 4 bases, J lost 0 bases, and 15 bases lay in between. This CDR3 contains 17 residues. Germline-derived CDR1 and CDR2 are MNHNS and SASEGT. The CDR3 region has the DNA TGTGCCAGCAGTGGGTCGTTAACAGGCACGAACACCGGGGAGCTGTTTTTT. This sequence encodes CASSGSLTGTNTGELFF.

The CDR3 nucleotides are TGTGCCAGCAGCCCATCCTTGACTAGCCGTGAGCAGTTCTTC. It yields the protein CASSPSLTSREQFF. The rearrangement uses TRBV7-2 and TRBJ2-1, with 7 positions matching TRBD2. The CDR3 runs to 14 residues. V trimming: 5 bases; J trimming: 9 bases; junction bases outside the gene matches: 10. Germline V gene sequence: CDR1 SGHTA, CDR2 FQGNSA.

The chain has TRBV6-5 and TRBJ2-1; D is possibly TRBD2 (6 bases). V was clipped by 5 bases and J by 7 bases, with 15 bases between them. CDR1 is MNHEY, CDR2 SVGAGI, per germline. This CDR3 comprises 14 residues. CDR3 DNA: TGTGCCAGCAGTAGAAACGGGAGACAGAATGAGCAGTTCTTC. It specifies CASSRNGRQNEQFF.

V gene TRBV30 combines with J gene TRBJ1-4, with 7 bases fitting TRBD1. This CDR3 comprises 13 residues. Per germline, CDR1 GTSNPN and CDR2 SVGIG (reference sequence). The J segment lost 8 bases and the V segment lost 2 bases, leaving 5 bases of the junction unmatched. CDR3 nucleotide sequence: TGTGCCTGGAGTACCGGGACAGACGAAAAACTGTTTTTT. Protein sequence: CAWSTGTDEKLFF.

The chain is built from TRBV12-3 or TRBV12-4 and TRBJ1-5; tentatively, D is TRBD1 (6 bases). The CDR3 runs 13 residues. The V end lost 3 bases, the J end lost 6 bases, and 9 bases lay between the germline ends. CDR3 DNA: TGTGCCAGCAGTTTGGGGACATCTCAGCCCCAGCATTTT. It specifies CASSLGTSQPQHF.

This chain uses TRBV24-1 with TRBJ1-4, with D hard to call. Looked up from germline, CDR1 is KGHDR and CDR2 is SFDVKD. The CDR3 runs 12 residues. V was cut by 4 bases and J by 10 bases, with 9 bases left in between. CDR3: CATSELHGKLFF. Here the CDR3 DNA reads TGTGCCACCAGTGAACTGCACGGAAAACTGTTTTTT.

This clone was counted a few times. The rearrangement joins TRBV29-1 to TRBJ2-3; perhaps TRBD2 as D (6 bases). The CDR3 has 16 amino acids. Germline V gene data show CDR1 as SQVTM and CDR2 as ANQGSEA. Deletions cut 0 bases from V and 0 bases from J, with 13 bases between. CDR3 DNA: TGCAGCGTTGAAGAGGTGGGGGGTGGTAGCACAGATACGCAGTATTTT. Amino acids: CSVEEVGGGSTDTQYF.

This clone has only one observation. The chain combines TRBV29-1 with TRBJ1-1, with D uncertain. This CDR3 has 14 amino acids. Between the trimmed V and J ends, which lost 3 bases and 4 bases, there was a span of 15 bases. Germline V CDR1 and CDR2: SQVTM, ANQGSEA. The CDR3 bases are TGCAGCGTTGATCTCCTCGGAGGCGGCACTGAAGCTTTCTTT. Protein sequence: CSVDLLGGGTEAFF.

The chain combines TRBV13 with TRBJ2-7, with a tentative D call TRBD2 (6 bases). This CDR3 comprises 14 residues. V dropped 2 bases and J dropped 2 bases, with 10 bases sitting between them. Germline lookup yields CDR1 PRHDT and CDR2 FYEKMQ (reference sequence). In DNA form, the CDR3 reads TGTGCCAGCAGCTTACGCGGGATAACCTACGAGCAGTACTTC. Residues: CASSLRGITYEQYF. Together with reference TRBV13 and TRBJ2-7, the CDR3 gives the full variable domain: AAGVIQSPRHLIKEKRETATLKCYPIPRHDTVYWYQQGPGQDPQFLISFYEKMQSDKGSIPDRFSAQQFSDYHSELNMSSLELGDSALYFCASSLRGITYEQYFGPGTRLTVT.

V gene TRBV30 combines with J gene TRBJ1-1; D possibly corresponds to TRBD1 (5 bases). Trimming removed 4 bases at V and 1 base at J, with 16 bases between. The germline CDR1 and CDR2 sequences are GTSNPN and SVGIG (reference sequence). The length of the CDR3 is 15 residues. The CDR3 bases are TGTGCCTGGACTTTCGGGGGACTCGGGAACACTGAAGCTTTCTTT. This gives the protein CAWTFGGLGNTEAFF.

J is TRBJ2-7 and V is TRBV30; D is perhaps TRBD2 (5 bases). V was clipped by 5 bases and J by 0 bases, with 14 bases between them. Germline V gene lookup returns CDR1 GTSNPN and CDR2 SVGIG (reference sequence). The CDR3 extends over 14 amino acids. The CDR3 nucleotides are TGTGCCTGGCGATCTAGCCTACGCTCCTACGAGCAGTACTTC. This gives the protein CAWRSSLRSYEQYF. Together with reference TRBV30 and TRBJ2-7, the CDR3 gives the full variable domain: SQTIHQWPATLVQPVGSPLSLECTVEGTSNPNLYWYRQAAGRGLQLLFYSVGIGQISSEVPQNLSASRPQDRQFILSSKKLLLSDSGFYLCAWRSSLRSYEQYFGPGTRLTVT.

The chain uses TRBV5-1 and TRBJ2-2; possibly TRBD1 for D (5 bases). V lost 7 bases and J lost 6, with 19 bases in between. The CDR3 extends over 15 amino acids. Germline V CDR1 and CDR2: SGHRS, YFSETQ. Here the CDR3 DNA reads TGCGCCAGCGAATACACAGGTCTTAGGGCCGGGGAGCTGTTTTTT. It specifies CASEYTGLRAGELFF.

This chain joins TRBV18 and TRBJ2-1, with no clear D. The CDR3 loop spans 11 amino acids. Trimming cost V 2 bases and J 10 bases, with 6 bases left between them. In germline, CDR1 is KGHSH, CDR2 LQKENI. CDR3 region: CASSPLEEQFF. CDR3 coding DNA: TGTGCCAGCTCACCATTGGAGGAGCAGTTCTTC.

CDR3 DNA sequence: TGTGCCTGGGGGACAGGGGGAAACACCATATATTTT. It specifies CAWGTGGNTIYF. This chain joins TRBV30 and TRBJ1-3; 9 bases fit TRBD1. The CDR3 runs 12 residues. Germline CDR1 and CDR2: GTSNPN and SVGIG (reference sequence). The V and J ends lost 5 bases and 4 bases, in that order; junction bases with no gene match: 0. The full variable domain, completed using reference TRBV30 and TRBJ1-3, is SQTIHQWPATLVQPVGSPLSLECTVEGTSNPNLYWYRQAAGRGLQLLFYSVGIGQISSEVPQNLSASRPQDRQFILSSKKLLLSDSGFYLCAWGTGGNTIYFGEGSWLTVV.

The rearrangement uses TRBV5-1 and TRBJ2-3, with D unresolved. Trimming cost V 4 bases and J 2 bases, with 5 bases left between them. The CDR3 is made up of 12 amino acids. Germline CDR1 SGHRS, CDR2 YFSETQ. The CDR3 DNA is TGCGCCAGCAGCCTAAACACAGATACGCAGTATTTT. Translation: CASSLNTDTQYF.

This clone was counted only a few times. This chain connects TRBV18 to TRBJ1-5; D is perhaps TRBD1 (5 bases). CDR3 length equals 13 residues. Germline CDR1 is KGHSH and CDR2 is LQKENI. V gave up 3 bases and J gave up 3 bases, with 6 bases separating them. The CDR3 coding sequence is TGTGCCAGCTCACCGGGGCTCAATCAGCCCCAGCATTTT. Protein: CASSPGLNQPQHF.

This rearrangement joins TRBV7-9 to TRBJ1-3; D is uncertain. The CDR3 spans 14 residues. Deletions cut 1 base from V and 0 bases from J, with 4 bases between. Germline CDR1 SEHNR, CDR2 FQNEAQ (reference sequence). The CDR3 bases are TGTGCCAGCAGCTTAGGGGCCTCTGGAAACACCATATATTTT. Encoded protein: CASSLGASGNTIYF.

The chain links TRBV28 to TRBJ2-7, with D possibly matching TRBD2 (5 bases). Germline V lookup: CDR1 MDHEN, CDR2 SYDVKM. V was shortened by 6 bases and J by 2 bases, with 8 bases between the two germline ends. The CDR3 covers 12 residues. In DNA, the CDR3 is TGTGCCAGCAGCATACTAGCCTACGAGCAGTACTTC. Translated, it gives CASSILAYEQYF.

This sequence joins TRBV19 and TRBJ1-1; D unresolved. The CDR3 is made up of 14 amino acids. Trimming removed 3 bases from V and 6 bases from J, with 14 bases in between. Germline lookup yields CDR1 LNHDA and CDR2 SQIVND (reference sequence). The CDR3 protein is CASSIHGGVAEAFF. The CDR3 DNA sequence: TGTGCCAGTAGTATCCACGGTGGTGTGGCTGAAGCTTTCTTT.